This TCR beta chain was sequenced during a study of cytomegalovirus exposure and HLA in healthy donors. Primers: 60 Vbeta forward and 13 Jbeta reverse. The repertoire was sequenced with immunoSEQ multiplex PCR; TCRdb's copy has only in-frame clones and lacks some. Altogether under 150,000 clones are present, 70% to 80% being singletons, with the ten largest covering less than 4%. Details on this clone: The target antigen is unknown.

Germline V lookup: CDR1 KGHSH, CDR2 LQKENI. This CDR3 comprises 14 residues. V was trimmed by 6 bases and J by 11 bases, leaving 19 bases between them. General study points: Prior analysis indicated that the majority of TCR beta V segments exhibited productivity approximately 90% or approximately 30% of the time.

The J gene is TRBJ2-2, the V gene TRBV18, with D unresolved. The sequence derives from a man aged 30-40 years in good health and CMV-seronegative. The source material was PBMCs. The CDR3 region is CASSGATDKVELFF. The CDR3 DNA reads as TGTGCCAGCTCGGGCGCGACCGACAAAGTAGAGCTGTTTTTT.